The source of this T cell receptor (beta chain) is a study of T cell responses to AZD1222 COVID-19 vaccine. Study background: Second doses were pooled across both intervals (about 4 or about 12 weeks). Study-wide findings and caveats: Scientists sampled the repertoires only once the peak T cell response had passed.

This table comes from immunoSEQ multiplex PCR, and its TCRdb copy is limited to in-frame clones, with some not included. The repertoire holds about 120,000 clones, with over 75% as singletons. Germline CDR1 reads MDHEN; CDR2 reads SYDVKM. This CDR3 has 14 amino acids. The V gene lost 1 base and the J gene lost 2 bases, with 6 bases spanning the gap. Regarding this clone: Its matching antigen is unknown.

The sequencing here drew on peripheral blood, taken on day 0 of AZD1222 vaccination. This clonotype was obtained from an adult in good health. The chain links TRBV28 to TRBJ1-3; no reliable D call. The CDR3 DNA is TGTGCCAGCAGTTTATCAGGACCTGGAAACACCATATATTTT. Its translation is CASSLSGPGNTIYF.